A single sample gave rise to the 7 T cell receptor beta chains below, sequenced in a study of shared clonotypes between healthy human individuals. Clones were sequenced by immunoSEQ multiplex PCR, and TCRdb holds only the in-frame ones, with some missing. The sample carries hundreds of thousands of clones, roughly 70% recorded once. Sequenced material: memory CD4+ T cells sorted from blood. Subset meaning: CD45RA-negative fraction. The receptors stem from a woman aged 30 to 39 in good health.

The rearrangement uses TRBV6-5 and TRBJ1-1; D gene ambiguous. The V gene's germline CDR1 is MNHEY and CDR2 SVGAGI. The V and J ends lost 2 bases and 1 base respectively, with 11 bases between them. CDR3 length: 15 residues. As DNA, the CDR3 is TGTGCCAGCAGTTACGAGGGTAGTAGGAACACTGAAGCTTTCTTT. It is translated as CASSYEGSRNTEAFF.

The chain carries TRBV19 and TRBJ2-1, with 7 positions matching TRBD2. This CDR3 spans 14 amino acids. The J segment lost 5 bases and the V segment lost 3 bases, leaving 4 bases of the junction unmatched. Germline V gene sequence: CDR1 LNHDA, CDR2 SQIVND (reference sequence). The CDR3 here is CASSIGLADNEQFF. CDR3 DNA: TGTGCCAGTAGTATTGGTCTAGCGGACAATGAGCAGTTCTTC.

DNA of the CDR3: TGTGCCAGCAGTTTATCCAGAGCCACCCCCCCCCGCGGGAGCACAGATACGCAGTATTTT. It encodes CASSLSRATPPRGSTDTQYF. V is TRBV27 and J is TRBJ2-3, with a weak D call TRBD2 (5 bases). Trimming cost V 0 bases and J 0 bases, with 22 bases left between them. Per germline, CDR1 MNHEY and CDR2 SMNVEV (reference sequence). The CDR3 totals 20 residues.

The chain carries TRBV7-9 and TRBJ1-2; 8 positions agree with TRBD1. Germline CDR1 SEHNR, CDR2 FQNEAQ (reference sequence). The length of the CDR3 is 17 residues. Germline trimming cut 0 bases from V and 0 bases from J; bases unmatched to any gene: 6. In DNA form, the CDR3 reads TGTGCCAGCAGCTTAGCGAGGGGGACAGGCCCTAACTATGGCTACACCTTC. Its protein is CASSLARGTGPNYGYTF.

This CDR3 reads CASSPTITSGASYEQYF. CDR3 coding DNA: TGCGCCAGCAGCCCGACGATTACTAGCGGGGCCTCCTACGAGCAGTACTTC. The rearrangement joins TRBV5-1 to TRBJ2-7; 10 nucleotides agree with TRBD2. Losses at the gene ends were 4 bases for V and 0 bases for J; bases not matched to a gene: 10. Germline assignment: CDR1 SGHRS and CDR2 YFSETQ. This CDR3 region has 17 residues.

For this clone: One end of the junction does not line up with germline, which may come from a read error. The chain has TRBV5-4 and TRBJ2-7, with 10 nucleotides matching TRBD1. Germline CDR1 is SGHNT and CDR2 is YYREEE (reference sequence). The CDR3 sequence is 15 residues long. The CDR3 reads CASRLGQGRIHEQYF. DNA of the CDR3: TGTGCCAGCAGGTTGGGACAGGGGCGCATCCACGAGCAGTACTTC.

This chain links TRBV6-1 with TRBJ2-7; 8 nucleotides align to TRBD1. The CDR3 is 15 residues long. The junction had 9 bases not matched to a gene; V was cut back by 6 bases and J by 2 bases. Looked up from germline, CDR1 is MNHNS and CDR2 is SASEGT. The CDR3 sequence: CASRTRDRNTYEQYF. The CDR3 coding sequence is TGTGCCAGCAGGACCCGGGACAGGAATACCTACGAGCAGTACTTC.